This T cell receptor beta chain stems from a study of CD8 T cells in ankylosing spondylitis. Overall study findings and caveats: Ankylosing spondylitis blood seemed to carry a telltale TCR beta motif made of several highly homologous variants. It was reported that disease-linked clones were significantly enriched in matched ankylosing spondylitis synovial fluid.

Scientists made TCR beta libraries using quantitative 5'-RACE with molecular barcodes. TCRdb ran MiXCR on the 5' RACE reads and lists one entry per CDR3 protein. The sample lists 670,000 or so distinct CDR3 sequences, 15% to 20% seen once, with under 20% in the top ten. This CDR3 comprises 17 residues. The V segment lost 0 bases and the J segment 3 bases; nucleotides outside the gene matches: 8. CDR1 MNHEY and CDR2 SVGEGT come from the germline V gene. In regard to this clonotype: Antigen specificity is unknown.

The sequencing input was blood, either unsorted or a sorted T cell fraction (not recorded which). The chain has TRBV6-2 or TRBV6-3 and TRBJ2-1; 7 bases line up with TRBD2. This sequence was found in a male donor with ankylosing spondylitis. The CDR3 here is CASSYSRGGDYYNEQFF. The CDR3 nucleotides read TGTGCCAGCAGTTACTCGAGGGGCGGGGACTACTACAATGAGCAGTTCTTC.